The sequence of this TCR beta chain was determined in a study of shared clonotypes between healthy human individuals. CD8 cells classed as naive were CD45RO-negative and positively selected for CCR7, excluding terminally differentiated effector memory CD45RA+ cells. Study processing details: Junction-only sequences without quality scores were provided by ImmunoSEQ, so filtering was different. Profiling relied on immunoSEQ multiplex PCR, and the TCRdb table lists in-frame clones only, not all of them. From that table come the V and J calls and clone size; the DNA was used to work out D and trimming. The sample lists 1.5 million to 2.5 million clones, about 94% occurring once. V trimming: 4 bases; J trimming: 5 bases; junction bases outside the gene matches: 12. The CDR3 totals 16 residues. A note on this clone: The antigen is unknown.

General study points: Few donors restricted represented genetic and exposure-history diversity.

The specimen sequenced was naive CD8+ T cells sorted from blood. This chain joins TRBV5-3 and TRBJ2-5; 9 nucleotides agree with TRBD2. TRBV5-3 is known as an ORF, though its function is uncertain. This clonotype was obtained from a man aged 18 to 30 in good health. The DNA of the CDR3 is TGTGCCAGAAGCCCCAGGTGCGGGAGGGCCGTGGAGACCCAGTACTTC. Amino acids: CARSPRCGRAVETQYF.